These 8 T cell receptor beta chains were all obtained from the same sample, sequenced in a study of blood T cell repertoires in COVID-19. Repertoires were generated with immunoSEQ multiplex PCR, while TCRdb's copy carries only in-frame clones and drops some. In the table there are 350,000 to 400,000 clones, roughly 86% of which are singletons. The specimen was PBMCs or T cells enriched from blood (not recorded which). Receptors originate from a woman in her twenties or thirties who had recovered from COVID-19.

The chain has TRBV7-8 and TRBJ2-7; D is ambiguous. Germline V gene lookup returns CDR1 SGHVS and CDR2 FQNEAQ. Trimming removed 4 bases at V and 3 bases at J, with 13 bases between. The CDR3 spans 14 residues. Written as DNA, the CDR3 is TGTGCCAGCAGCTCCCCGGTAACCTTCTACGAGCAGTACTTC. This translates into CASSSPVTFYEQYF.

This clone appeared a few times. This sequence joins TRBV15 and TRBJ1-5; D is perhaps TRBD1 (6 bases). With 5 bases removed from V and 9 bases from J, the gap between germline ends came to 17 bases. The CDR3 has 14 residues. Germline lookup yields CDR1 LNHNV and CDR2 YYDKDF (reference sequence). The DNA of the CDR3 is TGTGCCACCAGCCACCGGGACACCCATTTGCCCCAGCATTTT. This gives the protein CATSHRDTHLPQHF.

The chain is built from TRBV6-4 and TRBJ1-1, with TRBD1 matching over 7 bases. The CDR3 runs 14 residues. V lost 6 bases and J lost 4; bases outside the gene matches: 8. Germline lookup yields CDR1 MRHNA and CDR2 SNTAGT. The CDR3 coding sequence is TGTGCCAGCAGCGTAACAGGGGATGGCACTGAAGCTTTCTTT. Protein product: CASSVTGDGTEAFF.

The V gene is TRBV29-1, the J gene TRBJ1-1; D is uncertain. With 6 bases removed from V and 1 base from J, the gap between germline ends came to 12 bases. The CDR3 is 13 amino acids. Looked up from germline, CDR1 is SQVTM and CDR2 is ANQGSEA. The CDR3 reads CSVILTSNTEAFF. The CDR3 DNA reads as TGCAGCGTCATCCTTACTTCGAACACTGAAGCTTTCTTT.

The chain has TRBV5-1 and TRBJ1-3; D is ambiguous. Trimming stripped 4 bases from V and 0 bases from J, with 17 bases between. This CDR3 comprises 17 residues. The V gene's germline CDR1 is SGHRS and CDR2 YFSETQ. The CDR3, as DNA: TGCGCCAGCAGCCTAGGACTGAAGACGACCTCTGGAAACACCATATATTTT. It translates to CASSLGLKTTSGNTIYF.

In its sample, this clone was seen once. The rearrangement uses TRBV4-1 and TRBJ2-7; D not certain. Trimming took 6 bases from V and 0 from J, leaving 12 bases between them. This CDR3 is built from 14 residues. The V gene's germline CDR1 is MGHRA and CDR2 YSYEKL. For the CDR3, the DNA is TGCGCCAGCAGTTACGAATGGAGCTCCTACGAGCAGTACTTC. As protein: CASSYEWSSYEQYF.

This clone was picked up one time. The CDR3 bases are TGTGCCAGCCAGTTTCAGAATAATGAAAAACTGTTTTTT. It codes for CASQFQNNEKLFF. The V and J genes are TRBV12-3 or TRBV12-4 and TRBJ1-4; no reliable D call. The CDR3 is made up of 13 amino acids. Trimming removed 8 bases from V and 4 bases from J, with 11 bases in between.

V and J are TRBV27 and TRBJ1-4; the D gene is possibly TRBD1 (5 bases). V was cut by 3 bases and J by 4 bases, with 12 bases left in between. CDR1 is MNHEY and CDR2 is SMNVEV in the germline V gene (reference sequence). The CDR3 is 15 residues long. CDR3 coding DNA: TGTGCCAGCAGTTTTATCGGGGGTTTTAATGAAAAACTGTTTTTT. This sequence encodes CASSFIGGFNEKLFF.